This T cell receptor (beta chain) originates from a study of cytomegalovirus exposure and HLA in healthy donors. General study points: It was only CMV serostatus that was available as immune exposure information. In a later analysis, most CMV-associated TCR beta chains appeared HLA-restricted. Follow-up analysis later connected one missense variant in DCLRE1C with trimming of TCR beta V- and J-genes.

A remark on this clone: Its antigen is not known.

A multiplex PCR was run with 60 Vbeta primers and 13 Jbeta primers. Using immunoSEQ multiplex PCR, the repertoire was profiled, and TCRdb retains in-frame clones only, with some absent. The sample contains about 160,000 clones, over 75% of which appear only once. Germline V gene data show CDR1 as MGHRA and CDR2 as YSYEKL. V shed 4 bases and J shed 2 bases, with 9 bases lying between them. This CDR3 is built from 14 residues. Sample: PBMCs. The J gene is TRBJ1-5, the V gene TRBV4-1, with a tentative D call TRBD1 (6 bases). The TCR originated in a man aged 50 or older in good health and CMV-seropositive. CDR3 coding DNA: TGCGCCAGCAGCCCCTACAGGGGCAATCAGCCCCAGCATTTT. This codes for CASSPYRGNQPQHF.